The present TCR beta chain was sequenced within a study of blood T cell repertoires in COVID-19. Study as a whole: Nucleic acid was either cDNA or gDNA, and it came from T cells, B-cell-depleted T cells, or PBMCs.

The germline V gene has CDR1 LGHDT and CDR2 YNNKEL (reference sequence). V was shortened by 3 bases and J by 5 bases, with 10 bases between the two germline ends. This CDR3 contains 13 residues. Sequencing used immunoSEQ multiplex PCR; TCRdb keeps in-frame clones, though not all of them. Of tens of thousands of clones in the sample, roughly 83% were seen once. The rearrangement joins TRBV3-1 (or the pseudogene TRBV3-2) to TRBJ2-5; a possible D gene is TRBD2 (6 bases). The receptor was isolated from a man older than 75 with active or convalescent COVID-19. The sequenced sample consisted of peripheral blood. The CDR3 sequence: CASSQGGRETQYF. The CDR3 DNA sequence: TGTGCCAGCAGCCAGGGGGGACGGGAGACCCAGTACTTC.